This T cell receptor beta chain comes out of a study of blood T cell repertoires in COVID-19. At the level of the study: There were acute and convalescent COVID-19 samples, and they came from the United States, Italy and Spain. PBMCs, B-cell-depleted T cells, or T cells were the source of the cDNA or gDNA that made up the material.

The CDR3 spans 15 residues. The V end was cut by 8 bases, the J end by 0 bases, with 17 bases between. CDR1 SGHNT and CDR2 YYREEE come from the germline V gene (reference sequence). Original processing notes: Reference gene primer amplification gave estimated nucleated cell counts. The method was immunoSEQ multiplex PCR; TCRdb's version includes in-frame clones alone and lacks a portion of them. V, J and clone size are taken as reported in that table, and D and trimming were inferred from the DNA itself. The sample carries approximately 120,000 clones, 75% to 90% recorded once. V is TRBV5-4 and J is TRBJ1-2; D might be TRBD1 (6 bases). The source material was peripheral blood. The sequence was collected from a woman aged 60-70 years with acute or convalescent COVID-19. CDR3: CASSRDISANYGYTF. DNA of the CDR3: TGTGCCAGTAGCCGGGACATAAGTGCTAACTATGGCTACACCTTC.